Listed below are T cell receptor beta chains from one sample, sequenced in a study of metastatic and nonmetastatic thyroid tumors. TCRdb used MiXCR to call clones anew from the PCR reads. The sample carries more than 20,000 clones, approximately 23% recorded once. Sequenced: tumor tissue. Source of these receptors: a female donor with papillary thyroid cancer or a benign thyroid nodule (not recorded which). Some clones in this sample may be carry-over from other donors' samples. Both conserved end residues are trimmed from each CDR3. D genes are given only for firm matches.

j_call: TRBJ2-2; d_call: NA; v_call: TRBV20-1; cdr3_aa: SARRSTGELF
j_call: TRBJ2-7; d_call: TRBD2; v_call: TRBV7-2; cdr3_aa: ASSSGRELTYEQY
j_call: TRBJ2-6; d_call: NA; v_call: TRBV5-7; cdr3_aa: ASSLFHSGANVLT
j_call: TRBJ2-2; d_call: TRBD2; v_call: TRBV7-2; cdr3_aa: ASSSAPSGRVTNTGELF
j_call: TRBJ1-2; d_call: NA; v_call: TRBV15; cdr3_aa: ATSRVKANYGYT
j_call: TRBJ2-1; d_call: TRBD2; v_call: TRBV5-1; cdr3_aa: ASSLAVGRAPGADEQF
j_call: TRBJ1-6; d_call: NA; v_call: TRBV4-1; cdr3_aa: ASSQESDSSYNSPLH
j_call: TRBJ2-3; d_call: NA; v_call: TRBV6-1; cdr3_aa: ASSSSDTQY
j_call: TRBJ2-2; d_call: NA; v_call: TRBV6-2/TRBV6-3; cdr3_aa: ASNRGGQNTGELF
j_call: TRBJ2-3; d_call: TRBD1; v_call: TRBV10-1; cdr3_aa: AITGDRGTDKQY
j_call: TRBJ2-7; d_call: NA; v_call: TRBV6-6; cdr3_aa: ASSYTSVSSEQY
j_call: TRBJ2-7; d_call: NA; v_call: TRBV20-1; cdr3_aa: SVGQNYPYEQY
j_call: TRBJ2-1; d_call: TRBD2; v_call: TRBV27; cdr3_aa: ASSYGTSYNEQF
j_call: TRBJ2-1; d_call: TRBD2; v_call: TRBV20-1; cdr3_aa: SAPGETSGSPRDNEQF
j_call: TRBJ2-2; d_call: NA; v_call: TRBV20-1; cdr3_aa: SAREGRVNTGELF
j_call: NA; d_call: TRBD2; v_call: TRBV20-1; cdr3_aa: SARGTSGSSYEQY
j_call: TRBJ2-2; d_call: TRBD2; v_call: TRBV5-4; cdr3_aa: ASSFDLGGLNTGELF
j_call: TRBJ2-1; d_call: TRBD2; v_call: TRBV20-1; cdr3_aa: SAAPVGSGRPYNEQF
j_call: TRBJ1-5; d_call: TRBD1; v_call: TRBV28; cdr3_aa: ASSSDRVRQPQH
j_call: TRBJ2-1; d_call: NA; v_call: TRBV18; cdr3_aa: ASSEMAHRQSNNEQF
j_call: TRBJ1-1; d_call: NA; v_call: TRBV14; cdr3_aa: ASSQFLGRGGFDTEAF
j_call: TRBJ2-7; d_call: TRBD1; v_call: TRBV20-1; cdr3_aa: SAEPEIRQTGLDEQY
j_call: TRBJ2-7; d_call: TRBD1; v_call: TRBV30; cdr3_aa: AYPTGVIGEQY
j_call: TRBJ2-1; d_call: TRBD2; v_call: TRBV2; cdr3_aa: ARRERGYNEQF
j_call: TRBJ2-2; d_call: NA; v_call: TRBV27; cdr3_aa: ASSFQSNTGELF